The T cell receptor beta chain under discussion was sequenced for a study of identical twins (dated by TCRdb to about 2016). Regarding the study in general: To test whether fetal clonotypes persist, this study deep-sequenced TCR alpha and beta repertoires from monozygotic twins, from unrelated adults of various ages, and from cord blood. To rule out contamination, replicate twin experiments were performed at different times with different library preparation protocols.

Germline trimming amounts to 4 bases on V and 5 bases on J, with 12 as the count of junction bases outside the gene matches. Per the germline V gene, SGHRS is the CDR1 and YFSETQ is the CDR2. The CDR3 contains 16 residues, cysteine and phenylalanine counted. Kept here is only the CDR3 DNA, which spans 48 bases and is read in frame from base 1. The paper's findings and limits, for the study overall: The excess sharing between twins in beta out-of-frame sequences was weaker because fewer shared sequences reduced the signal-to-noise ratio. Compared with coincidental sharing between unrelated individuals, out-of-frame TCR alpha sequences shared between twins had an excess of sequences with low generation probability. Fewer insertions were carried by abundant cord blood beta clonotypes; a weaker similar trend was observed in young adult naive repertoires, while no such trend was observed in memory repertoires. Because the same donors could not be followed over many years, the conclusions depended on cross-sectional statistical analysis. Invariant T cells such as MAIT and iNKT could partly confound zero-insertion analyses, although diverse VJ usage argued against such confounding for most clonotypes. In monozygotic twins, recombination models systematically underestimated out-of-frame TCR alpha sharing, but the models matched the sharing seen between unrelated individuals.

Comments on this clonotype: The antigen it recognizes is unknown. Nothing much larger sits one base from this clone, and base qualities are not available.

The library was prepared using 5' RACE. The sequencing machine was an Illumina HiSeq 2000. Template switching added a universal primer binding site, and the final cDNA carried a unique molecular identifier that allowed TCR cDNA molecules to be counted accurately. Specific primers in the conserved constant-segment region were used to synthesize first-strand cDNA for the TCR alpha and beta chains. To control for contamination, every cDNA library carried two barcodes: a SMART-Mk sample barcode plus Illumina barcodes. Two successive PCR steps introduced TruSeq adapter sequences along with Illumina sample barcodes. Sequencing of the TCR alpha and beta cDNA libraries was done on the Illumina HiSeq platform using custom primers. On the study's bioinformatics: Raw reads were processed with MiGEC to extract unique molecular identifiers, and MiXCR was used to determine CDR3 positions. Recombination models were inferred per individual with the repgenHMM and IGoR tools using an EM algorithm. Shared clonotypes were analyzed with the tcR package in R, and sharing was normalized by the product of cloneset sizes. Out-of-frame nonproductive sequences were analyzed to study raw recombination free of thymic and clonal selection effects. TCRdb reprocessed the public reads (quality trimming at Q25 with fastp, clone calling with MiXCR) and kept in-frame beta chains. Rows merge per CDR3 protein into single entries with the most common DNA and genes. TCRdb, not the original authors, processed these V and J calls. Across this sample there are nearly 900,000 distinct CDR3 sequences, with 10% to 15% seen only once. Around 1.6% of the sample is held by the ten biggest clonotypes.

Every donor in the study was a healthy Caucasian. Three pairs of female monozygotic twins, all aged about 18 to 29 years, were included in the twin cohort. Peripheral blood mononuclear cells were used as the source from which RNA for TCR libraries was isolated. This sample also appeared in a second study, on yellow fever vaccine responses in identical twins. As noted in the second study: The authors reported that the T cell response to vaccination in identical twins appeared partly convergent and partly personalized. In identical twins, the study followed T cell clones that responded to the vaccine with precision.

The TCR originated in a woman under 30 in good health. The sequencing input was PBMCs. Recombination joined TRBV5-1 with TRBJ2-3; 8 central nucleotides agree with TRBD2. The encoded CDR3 is CASSALSGGRGDTQYF. The DNA is TGCGCCAGCAGCGCATTAAGCGGGGGACGGGGAGATACGCAGTATTTT.